The clone carrying this T cell receptor beta chain was found a few times. This sample stems from a study of cytomegalovirus exposure and HLA in healthy donors. With 4 bases clipped from V and 3 bases from J, the junction kept 5 bases outside the gene matches. Germline V CDR1 and CDR2: SGHTA, FQGNSA. CDR3 size: 14 residues. The study ran its PCR with 60 Vbeta and 13 Jbeta primers. The repertoire was sequenced with immunoSEQ multiplex PCR; TCRdb's copy has only in-frame clones and lacks some. Among approximately 160,000 clones, 77% were seen once, and the ten largest hold about 1.4%. Sequenced sample: PBMCs. This clonotype originated in a woman aged 25 to 39 in good health and CMV-seropositive. J is TRBJ2-7 and V is TRBV7-2; 8 bases map to TRBD2. The CDR3 sequence: CASSSTTSGYEQYF. CDR3 bases: TGTGCCAGCAGCTCCACAACTAGCGGCTACGAGCAGTACTTC. Together with reference TRBV7-2 and TRBJ2-7, the CDR3 gives the full variable domain: GAGVSQSPSNKVTEKGKDVELRCDPISGHTALYWYRQSLGQGLEFLIYFQGNSAPDKSGLPSDRFSAERTGGSVSTLTIQRTQQEDSAVYLCASSSTTSGYEQYFGPGTRLTVT.